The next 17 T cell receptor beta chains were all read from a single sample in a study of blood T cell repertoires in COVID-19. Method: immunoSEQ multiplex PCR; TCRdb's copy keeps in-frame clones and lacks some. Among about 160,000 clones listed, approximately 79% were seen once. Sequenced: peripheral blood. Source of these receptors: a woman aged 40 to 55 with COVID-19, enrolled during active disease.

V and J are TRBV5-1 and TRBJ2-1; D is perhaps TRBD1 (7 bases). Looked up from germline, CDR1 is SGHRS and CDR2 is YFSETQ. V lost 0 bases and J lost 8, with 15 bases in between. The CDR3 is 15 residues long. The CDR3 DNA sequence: TGCGCCAGCAGCTTGGGGAGGGGGCGTTCTTATGAGCAGTTCTTC. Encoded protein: CASSLGRGRSYEQFF. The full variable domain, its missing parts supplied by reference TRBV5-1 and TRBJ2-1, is KAGVTQTPRYLIKTRGQQVTLSCSPISGHRSVSWYQQTPGQGLQFLFEYFSETQRNKGNFPGRFSGRQFSNSRSEMNVSTLELGDSALYLCASSLGRGRSYEQFFGPGTRLTVL.

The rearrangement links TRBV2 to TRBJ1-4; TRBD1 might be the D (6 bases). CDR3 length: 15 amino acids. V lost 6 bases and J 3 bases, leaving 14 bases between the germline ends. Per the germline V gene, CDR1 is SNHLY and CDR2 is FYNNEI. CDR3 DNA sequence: TGTGCCAGCAGAGAAACAGGGAATGCTAATGAAAAACTGTTTTTT. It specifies CASRETGNANEKLFF.

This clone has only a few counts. CDR3 nucleotides: TGCAGTGCTGGGGGGGACACCATCCTCCACTTT. Translating gives CSAGGDTILHF. The chain couples TRBV20-1 to TRBJ1-6; perhaps TRBD1 as D (6 bases). CDR1 and CDR2 from the germline V gene are DFQATT and SNEGSKA (reference sequence). Trimming took off 5 bases at V and 15 bases at J, with 14 bases between the two ends. The CDR3 contains 11 residues.

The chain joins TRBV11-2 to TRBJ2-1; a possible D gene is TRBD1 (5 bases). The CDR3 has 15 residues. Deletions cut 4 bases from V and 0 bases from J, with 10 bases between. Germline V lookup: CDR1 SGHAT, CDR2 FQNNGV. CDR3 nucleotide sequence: TGTGCCAGCAGCTCTACAGGTTACTCCTACAATGAGCAGTTCTTC. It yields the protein CASSSTGYSYNEQFF.

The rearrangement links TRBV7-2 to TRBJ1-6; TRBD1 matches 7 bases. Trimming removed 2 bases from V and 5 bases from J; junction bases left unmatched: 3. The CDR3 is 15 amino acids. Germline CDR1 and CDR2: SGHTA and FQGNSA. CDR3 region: CASSLRTGNNSPLHF. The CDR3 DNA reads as TGTGCCAGCAGCTTAAGGACAGGCAATAATTCACCCCTCCACTTT. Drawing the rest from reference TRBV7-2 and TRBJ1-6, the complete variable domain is GAGVSQSPSNKVTEKGKDVELRCDPISGHTALYWYRQSLGQGLEFLIYFQGNSAPDKSGLPSDRFSAERTGGSVSTLTIQRTQQEDSAVYLCASSLRTGNNSPLHFGNGTRLTVT.

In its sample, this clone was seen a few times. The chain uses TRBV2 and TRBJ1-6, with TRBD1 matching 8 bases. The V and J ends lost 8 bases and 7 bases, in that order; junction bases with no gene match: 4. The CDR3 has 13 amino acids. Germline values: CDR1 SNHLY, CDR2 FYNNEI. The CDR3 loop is CASSRQGNSPLHF. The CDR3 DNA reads TGTGCCAGCTCGAGACAGGGGAATTCACCCCTCCACTTT. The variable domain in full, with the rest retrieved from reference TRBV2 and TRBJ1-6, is EPEVTQTPSHQVTQMGQEVILRCVPISNHLYFYWYRQILGQKVEFLVSFYNNEISEKSEIFDDQFSVERPDGSNFTLKIRSTKLEDSAMYFCASSRQGNSPLHFGNGTRLTVT.

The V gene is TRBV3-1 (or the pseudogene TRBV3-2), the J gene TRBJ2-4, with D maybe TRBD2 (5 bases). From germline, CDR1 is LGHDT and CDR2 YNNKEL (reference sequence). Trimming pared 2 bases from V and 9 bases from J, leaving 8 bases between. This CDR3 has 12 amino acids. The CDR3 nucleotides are TGTGCCAGCAGCCAATCCGAGGGCATTCAGTACTTC. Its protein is CASSQSEGIQYF.

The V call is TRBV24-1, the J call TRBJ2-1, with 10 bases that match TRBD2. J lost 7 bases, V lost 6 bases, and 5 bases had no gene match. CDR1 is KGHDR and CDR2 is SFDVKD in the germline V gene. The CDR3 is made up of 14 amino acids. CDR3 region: CATSPSGRPNEQFF. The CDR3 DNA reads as TGTGCCACCAGTCCTAGCGGGAGACCAAATGAGCAGTTCTTC.

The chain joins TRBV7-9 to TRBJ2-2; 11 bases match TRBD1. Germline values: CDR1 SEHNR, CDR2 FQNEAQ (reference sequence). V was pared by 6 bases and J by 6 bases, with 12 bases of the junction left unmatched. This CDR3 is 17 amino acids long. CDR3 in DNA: TGTGCCAGCAGACCTCACCCGGACAGGGGGCTCGCCGGGGAGCTGTTTTTT. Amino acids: CASRPHPDRGLAGELFF.

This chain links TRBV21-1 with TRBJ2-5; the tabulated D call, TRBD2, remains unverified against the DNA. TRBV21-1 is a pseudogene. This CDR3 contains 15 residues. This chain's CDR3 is CASSKPALAWETQYF. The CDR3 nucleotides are TGTGCCAGCAGCAAACCCGCACTAGCGTGGGAGACCCAGTACTTC.

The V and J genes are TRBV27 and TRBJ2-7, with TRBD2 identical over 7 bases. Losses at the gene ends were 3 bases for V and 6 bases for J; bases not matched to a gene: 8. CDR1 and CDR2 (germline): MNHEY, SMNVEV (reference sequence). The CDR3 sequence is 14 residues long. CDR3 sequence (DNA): TGTGCCAGCAGTTTTTTGGCGGGAGAAGGCGAGCAGTACTTC. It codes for CASSFLAGEGEQYF.

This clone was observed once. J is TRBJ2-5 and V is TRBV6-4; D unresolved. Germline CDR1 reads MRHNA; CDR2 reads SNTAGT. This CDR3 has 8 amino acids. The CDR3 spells CARETQYF. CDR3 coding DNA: TGTGCACGGGAGACCCAGTACTTC.

CDR3 sequence reads: CASSDADTGVEYGYTF. The CDR3 DNA sequence: TGTGCCAGCAGCGACGCCGATACAGGGGTTGAGTATGGCTACACCTTC. The chain is built from TRBV7-2 and TRBJ1-2; TRBD1 agrees at 7 bases. V was clipped by 5 bases and J by 5 bases; unmatched bases: 14. Germline lookup yields CDR1 SGHTA and CDR2 FQGNSA. This CDR3 has 16 amino acids.

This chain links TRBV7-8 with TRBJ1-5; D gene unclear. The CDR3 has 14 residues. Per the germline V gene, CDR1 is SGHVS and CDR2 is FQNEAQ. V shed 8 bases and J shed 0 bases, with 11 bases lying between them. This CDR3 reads CASAGGNSNQPQHF. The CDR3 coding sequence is TGTGCCAGCGCCGGAGGAAATAGCAATCAGCCCCAGCATTTT.

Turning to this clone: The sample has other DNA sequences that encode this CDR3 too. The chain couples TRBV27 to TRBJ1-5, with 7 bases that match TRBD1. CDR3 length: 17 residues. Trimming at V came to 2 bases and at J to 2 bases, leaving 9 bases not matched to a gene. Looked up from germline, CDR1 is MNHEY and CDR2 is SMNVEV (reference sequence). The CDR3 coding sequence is TGTGCCAGCAGTTTAACTCCCGGAGGGGGCCGCAATCAGCCCCAGCATTTT. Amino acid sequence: CASSLTPGGGRNQPQHF.

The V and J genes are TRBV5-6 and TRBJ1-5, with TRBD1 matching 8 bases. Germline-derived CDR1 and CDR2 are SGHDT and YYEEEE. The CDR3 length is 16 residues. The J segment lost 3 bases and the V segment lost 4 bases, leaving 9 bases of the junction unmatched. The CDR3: CASSTGTGPPNQPQHF. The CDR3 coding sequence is TGTGCCAGCAGCACCGGGACAGGACCTCCCAATCAGCCCCAGCATTTT.

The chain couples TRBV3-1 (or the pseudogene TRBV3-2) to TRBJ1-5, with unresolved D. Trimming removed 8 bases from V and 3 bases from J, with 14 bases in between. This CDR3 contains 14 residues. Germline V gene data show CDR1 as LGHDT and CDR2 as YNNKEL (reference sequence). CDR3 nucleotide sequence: TGTGCCAGCGCAACAACAGTGAACAATCAGCCCCAGCATTTT. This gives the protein CASATTVNNQPQHF.